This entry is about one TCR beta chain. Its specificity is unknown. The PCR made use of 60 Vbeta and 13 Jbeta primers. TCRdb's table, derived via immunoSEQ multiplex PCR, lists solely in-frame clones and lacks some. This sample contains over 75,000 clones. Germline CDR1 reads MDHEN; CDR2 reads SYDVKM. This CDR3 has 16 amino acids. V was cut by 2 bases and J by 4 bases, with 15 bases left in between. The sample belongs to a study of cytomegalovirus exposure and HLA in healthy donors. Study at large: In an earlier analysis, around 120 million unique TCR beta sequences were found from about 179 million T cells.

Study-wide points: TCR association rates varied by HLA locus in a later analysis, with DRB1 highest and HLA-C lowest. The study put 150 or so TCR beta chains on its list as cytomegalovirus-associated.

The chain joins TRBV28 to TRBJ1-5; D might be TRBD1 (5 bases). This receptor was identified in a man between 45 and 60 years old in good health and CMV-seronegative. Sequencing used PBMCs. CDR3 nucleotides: TGTGCCAGCAGTTTAATGGAGGGGTTTGGTAATCAGCCCCAGCATTTT. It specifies CASSLMEGFGNQPQHF. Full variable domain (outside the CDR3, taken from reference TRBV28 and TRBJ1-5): DVKVTQSSRYLVKRTGEKVFLECVQDMDHENMFWYRQDPGLGLRLIYFSYDVKMKEKGDIPEGYSVSREKKERFSLILESASTNQTSMYLCASSLMEGFGNQPQHFGDGTRLSIL.